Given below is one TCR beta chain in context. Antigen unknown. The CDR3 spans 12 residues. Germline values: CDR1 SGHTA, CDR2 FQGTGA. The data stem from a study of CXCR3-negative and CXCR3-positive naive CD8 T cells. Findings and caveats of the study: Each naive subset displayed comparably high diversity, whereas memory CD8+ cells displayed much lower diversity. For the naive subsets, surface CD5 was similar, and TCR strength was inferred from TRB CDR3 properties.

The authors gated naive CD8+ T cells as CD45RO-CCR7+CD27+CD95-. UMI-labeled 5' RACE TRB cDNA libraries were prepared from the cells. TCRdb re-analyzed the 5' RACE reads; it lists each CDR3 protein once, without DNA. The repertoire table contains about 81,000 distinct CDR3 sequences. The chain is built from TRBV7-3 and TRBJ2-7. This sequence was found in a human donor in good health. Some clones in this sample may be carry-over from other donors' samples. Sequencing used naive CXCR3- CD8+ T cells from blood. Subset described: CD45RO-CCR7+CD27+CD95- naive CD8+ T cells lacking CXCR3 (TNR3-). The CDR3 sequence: CASSLISGNEYF.